This T cell receptor (beta chain) was sequenced for a study of shared clonotypes between healthy human individuals (dated by TCRdb to 2019 to 2021). Background on the whole study: Three men and two women, aged 18 to 49 years, made up the cohort. Each donor's leukapheresis produced roughly between roughly 0.9 and 8.9 billion PBMCs. For each donor, CD4 naive and CD4 memory were each given three plates, CD8 naive was given two plates, and CD8 memory was given one plate. To estimate repertoire size and how much clonotypes are shared between individuals, the study performed deep sequencing of blood TCR repertoires from five healthy adults. To increase sequencing depth and limit assay-specific biases, different laboratories used diverse techniques to prepare libraries and sequence TCR repertoires.

The donors were healthy, HIV-negative adults with no recently reported acute infections or vaccinations. All donors were Caucasian adults living in Nashville, Tennessee, USA. CD4+ T cells were enriched by magnetic negative selection; naive cells were then positively selected on CD45RA, and the negative fraction formed the memory subset. After blood collection by leukapheresis, PBMCs were isolated using Ficoll-Histopaque density gradient centrifugation and then cryopreserved in the vapor phase of liquid nitrogen. Analytical flow cytometry was used to check the purity and quantity of each magnetically sorted T cell population. From each sorted fraction, genomic DNA was isolated and quantified by UV absorbance on a Nanodrop 2000c. General study outcomes and caveats: Only blood was sampled, and tissue TCR repertoires likely differ from those in blood. Across a handful of donors, approximately 5% of naive CD4, around 3.5% of naive CD8, under 2.5% of memory CD4, and under 0.45% of memory CD8 clonotypes were shared. Compared with non-shared clonotypes, the clonotypes found in all four sorted-subset donors had higher generation probabilities. Pairwise subsampling led to the expectation that sequencing depth would affect the degree of clonotype sharing among donors. Incomplete sequencing was indicated by rarefaction of sorted-subset datasets, despite the large sequencing depth. Because the study included only a small number of donors, the genetic and exposure-history diversity represented was limited. Larger estimated clonotype richness was generally found for naive subsets than for memory subsets.

Using the deep immunoSEQ assay, TCR CDR3 regions were amplified from genomic DNA by multiplex PCR. Extracted genomic DNA from each cell subset was distributed evenly across all wells of several immunoSEQ 96-well plates, and each plate was treated as a replicate. For sorted subsets, roughly 200 ng of genomic DNA, equivalent to some 33,000 T cell genomes, went into each replicate PCR. Purified libraries were quantified with a Qubit 3.0 fluorometer, sized on a Bioanalyzer 2100, and re-quantified with the KAPA Library Quantification kit. Every immunoSEQ 96-well plate was sequenced on a dedicated single-read 150-cycle Illumina NextSeq 550 flow cell. Under the source paper's analysis protocol: Because only junctional sequences without quality scores were contained in the immunoSEQ output, filtering matching that applied to full-length reads could not be performed. To assign V/J genes and CDR3, sequences were annotated against IMGT germline references using PyIR, a Python wrapper for IgBLAST v1.9. Any read was removed if the V/J assignment was weak (E-value above 1e-6), the CDR3 was missing, or the read contained stop codons, out-of-frame junctions, or ambiguous translated residues. V3J clonotypes were defined by identical inferred V gene, J gene, and CDR3 amino acid sequence. The percentage overlap between two repertoires was calculated by dividing the number of shared unique clonotypes by the size of the smaller repertoire. Repertoire richness was assessed with RTK rarefaction, the Chao1 estimator, and Recon v2.1 estimates of unobserved clonotypes. For all TCRbeta clonotypes obtained by the gDNA method from a handful of donors, generation probabilities were computed with OLGA. In TCRdb, the immuneACCESS table is reduced to in-frame sequences with V and J assigned. These tables do not hold every clone; where another copy was compared, an unresolved V gene accounts for under half, and the others remain unexplained. For V, J and clone size, that table is used; D and trimming come from the DNA. The sample table shows millions of clones, and approximately 95% are seen once. The ten most abundant clones make up roughly 0.13% of the sample.

For this clone: Its binding antigen is unknown. No much larger clone exists at a distance of one base, and base qualities are not known.

V is cut back by 1 base and J by 5 bases, with 5 bases in the junction unmatched. CDR1 and CDR2 were assigned from the germline V gene as MGHRA and YSYEKL. CDR3 length: 16 amino acids, cysteine to phenylalanine. Just the 48-base CDR3 DNA is kept, in frame starting at base 1. The sample consisted of naive CD4+ T cells sorted from blood. The cell subset or site label, read with the paper, signifies: CD45RA+ positively selected. This TCR was sampled from a man in his late teens or twenties in good health. The V gene is TRBV4-1 and the J gene is TRBJ2-7; 13 bases in the middle match TRBD2. The DNA sequence is TGCGCCAGCAGCCAAGGTTGGACTAGCGGGAGAAACGAGCAGTACTTC. Translated, this gives CASSQGWTSGRNEQYF.